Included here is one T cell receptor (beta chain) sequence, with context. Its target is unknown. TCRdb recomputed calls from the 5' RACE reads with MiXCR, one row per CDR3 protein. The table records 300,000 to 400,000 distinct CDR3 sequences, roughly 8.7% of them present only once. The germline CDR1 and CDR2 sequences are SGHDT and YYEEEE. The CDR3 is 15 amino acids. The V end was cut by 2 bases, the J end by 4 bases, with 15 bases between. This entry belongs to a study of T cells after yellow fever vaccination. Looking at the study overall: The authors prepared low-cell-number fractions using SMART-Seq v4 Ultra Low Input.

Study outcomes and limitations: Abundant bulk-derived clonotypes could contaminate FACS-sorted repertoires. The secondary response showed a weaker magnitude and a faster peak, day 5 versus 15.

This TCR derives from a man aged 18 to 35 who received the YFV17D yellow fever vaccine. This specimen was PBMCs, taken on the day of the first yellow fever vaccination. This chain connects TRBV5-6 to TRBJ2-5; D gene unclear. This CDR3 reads CASSFYNGSPETQYF. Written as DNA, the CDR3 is TGTGCCAGCAGCTTTTATAACGGCAGCCCAGAGACCCAGTACTTC. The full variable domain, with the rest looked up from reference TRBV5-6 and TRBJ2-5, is DAGVTQSPTHLIKTRGQQVTLRCSPKSGHDTVSWYQQALGQGPQFIFQYYEEEERQRGNFPDRFSGHQFPNYSSELNVNALLLGDSALYLCASSFYNGSPETQYFGPGTRLLVL.